This TCR beta chain was profiled in a study of cytomegalovirus exposure and HLA in healthy donors. Study in general: A later analysis reported the 120 or so validation repertoires used the same platform as the approximately 670 first-cohort repertoires.

The study, taken as a whole, reports: Many donors carried some public TCRs, although rarity characterized most TCR sequences.

Assay: immunoSEQ multiplex PCR; the TCRdb copy retains only in-frame clones and omits some. The data hold about 250,000 clones, with about 90% observed a single time. This clone was observed a single time. No antigen is known for it. The CDR3 is made up of 13 amino acids. Sequences were obtained from PBMCs. The source is a man between 18 and 29 years old in good health and CMV-seropositive. The chain employs TRBV21-1 and TRBJ2-7. TRBV21-1 is termed a pseudogene. Written as DNA, the CDR3 is TGTGCCAGCAGCGGGGGAATAAGGGACGGTTTAAGCTTC. This sequence encodes CASSGGIRDGLSF.